These T cell receptor beta chains were read from a single sample in a study of brain T cells in children with intractable seizures. The table came from immunoSEQ multiplex PCR; TCRdb's copy has only in-frame clones and leaves some out. The repertoire consists of about 8,000 clones, with 65% to 80% occurring once and the leading ten covering about 8.2%. The sequencing here drew on resected brain tissue, taken at surgery. The receptors here all came from a boy under two years old with tuberous sclerosis and intractable seizures. Each CDR3 is given with its conserved first and last residue. Each record gives: CDR3 DNA, CDR3 protein, clone size, CDR3 length, V gene, D gene, J gene. A D gene is named only where the DNA matches it firmly. The listing skips clone size in some rows; elsewhere it reads once, few, many or a size class.

CDR3 DNA: TGTGCCAGCAGCCCTCTAGCGGGGGCCTACAATGAGCAGTTCTTC; CDR3 protein: CASSPLAGAYNEQFF; clone size: NA; CDR3 length: 15; V gene: TRBV7-8; D gene: TRBD2; J gene: TRBJ2-1
CDR3 DNA: TGTGCCAGCAGCTTAGATTGGCGACGCGACGGCTACACCTTC; CDR3 protein: CASSLDWRRDGYTF; clone size: NA; CDR3 length: 14; V gene: TRBV7-2; D gene: NA; J gene: TRBJ1-2
CDR3 DNA: TGTGCCAGCAGTAGCAAAGCTAGCGGGGAGCAGTACTTC; CDR3 protein: CASSSKASGEQYF; clone size: NA; CDR3 length: 13; V gene: TRBV7-2; D gene: TRBD2; J gene: TRBJ2-7
CDR3 DNA: TGTGCCAGTAGTTTAGACAGGGGGCCCTACAATGAGCAGTTCTTC; CDR3 protein: CASSLDRGPYNEQFF; clone size: NA; CDR3 length: 15; V gene: TRBV19; D gene: TRBD1; J gene: TRBJ2-1
CDR3 DNA: TGTGCCAGCAGTTACTCCGGGAACAACATTCAGTACTTC; CDR3 protein: CASSYSGNNIQYF; clone size: NA; CDR3 length: 13; V gene: TRBV6-5; D gene: NA; J gene: TRBJ2-4
CDR3 DNA: TGTGCCAGCCTCCCTCAGGGATACGGCTACACCTTC; CDR3 protein: CASLPQGYGYTF; clone size: NA; CDR3 length: 12; V gene: TRBV6-1; D gene: NA; J gene: TRBJ1-2
CDR3 DNA: TGTGCCAGCAGCGTAGGTTCAGGGGGATACGAGCAGTACTTC; CDR3 protein: CASSVGSGGYEQYF; clone size: NA; CDR3 length: 14; V gene: TRBV9; D gene: TRBD1; J gene: TRBJ2-7
CDR3 DNA: TGTGCCAGCCTTATGTCCCCCGGGGAGCTGTTTTTT; CDR3 protein: CASLMSPGELFF; clone size: few; CDR3 length: 12; V gene: TRBV6-6; D gene: NA; J gene: TRBJ2-2
CDR3 DNA: TGTGCCAGCAGTACCGGGGAGCTGTTTTTT; CDR3 protein: CASSTGELFF; clone size: few; CDR3 length: 10; V gene: TRBV2; D gene: NA; J gene: TRBJ2-2
CDR3 DNA: TGTGCCACCAGTGAGGCCACCAGCATCTCCTACAATGAGCAGTTCTTC; CDR3 protein: CATSEATSISYNEQFF; clone size: once; CDR3 length: 16; V gene: TRBV24-1; D gene: NA; J gene: TRBJ2-1
CDR3 DNA: TGTGCCAGCAGTCTAAGCGGGGGGACGAACAATGAGCAGTTCTTC; CDR3 protein: CASSLSGGTNNEQFF; clone size: NA; CDR3 length: 15; V gene: TRBV9; D gene: TRBD2; J gene: TRBJ2-1
CDR3 DNA: TGCGCCAGCAGCCAAGACGCTAGCGGATCCTACGAGCAGTACTTC; CDR3 protein: CASSQDASGSYEQYF; clone size: NA; CDR3 length: 15; V gene: TRBV4-1; D gene: TRBD2; J gene: TRBJ2-7
CDR3 DNA: TGTGCCAGCAGCTTAGTGGCGGGAGTGGCCTTACTCGCGCGCTACGAGCAGTACTTC; CDR3 protein: CASSLVAGVALLARYEQYF; clone size: NA; CDR3 length: 19; V gene: TRBV7-4; D gene: TRBD2; J gene: TRBJ2-7
CDR3 DNA: TGTGCCAGCAGCTTCGGCTTGGGTACTGAAGCTTTCTTT; CDR3 protein: CASSFGLGTEAFF; clone size: once; CDR3 length: 13; V gene: TRBV5-8; D gene: NA; J gene: TRBJ1-1
CDR3 DNA: TGTGCCAGCAGCCAAGAGGTAGGACAGTCCTACGAGCAGTACTTC; CDR3 protein: CASSQEVGQSYEQYF; clone size: few; CDR3 length: 15; V gene: TRBV3-1/TRBV3-2; D gene: NA; J gene: TRBJ2-7
CDR3 DNA: TGTGCCAGCAGTCGTACACAGGGGCCCCCTTACGAGCAGTACTTC; CDR3 protein: CASSRTQGPPYEQYF; clone size: NA; CDR3 length: 15; V gene: TRBV6-5; D gene: TRBD1; J gene: TRBJ2-7
CDR3 DNA: TGTGCCAGCAGACTAGGGGTAGGTCAGCCCCAGCATTTT; CDR3 protein: CASRLGVGQPQHF; clone size: few; CDR3 length: 13; V gene: TRBV27; D gene: NA; J gene: TRBJ1-5